These T cell receptor beta chains were read from a single sample in a study of graft-versus-host responses after intestinal transplantation. Clones were read by immunoSEQ multiplex PCR, and TCRdb kept only the in-frame ones, dropping some. The data hold about 57,000 clones, with 70% to 90% observed a single time. Sample: PBMCs, taken 26 days after transplant. These receptors all stem from a human patient who received an intestinal transplant, so some T cells may come from the graft donor. Each CDR3 is given with its conserved first and last residue. D genes are given only for firm matches. Size tells how often a clone was seen (once, few, many) or the class of an expanded clone, and some rows leave it out.

>-|TRBV16|TRBJ2-1|-
CASSQSPGYNEQFF
>-|TRBV5-4|TRBJ2-1|TRBD1
CASSSGQNEQFF
>-|TRBV19|TRBJ1-2|-
CASSITGSAYGYTF
>once|TRBV4-2|TRBJ1-1|-
CASSLEGRGAEAFF
>-|TRBV7-6|TRBJ2-1|-
CASSLATGEQFF
>-|TRBV28|TRBJ1-5|-
CASRPEGVNQPQHF
>-|TRBV6-5|TRBJ1-2|-
CASSYLSTANYGYTF
>-|TRBV28|TRBJ1-6|-
CASRVTGTLNSPLHF
>-|TRBV27|TRBJ2-1|TRBD2
CASSLGTSGNVNEQFF
>-|TRBV5-4|TRBJ1-1|-
CASSLGAGAPAFF
>-|TRBV19|TRBJ1-2|-
CASSIGLKRGYTF
>-|TRBV28|TRBJ1-2|-
CASNRGGYGYTF
>-|TRBV9|TRBJ2-1|TRBD1
CASSAYRGNYNEQFF
>-|TRBV7-9|TRBJ1-1|-
CASSLAAGSEAFF
>-|TRBV5-1|TRBJ2-2|-
CASSTRSANTGELFF
>-|TRBV7-3|TRBJ1-1|TRBD1
CASSLGTGEAFF
>-|TRBV5-4|TRBJ1-5|TRBD1
CASSLGGQGSNQPQHF
>-|TRBV2|TRBJ2-1|-
CASKTPPERYNEQFF
>-|TRBV28|TRBJ2-2|TRBD2
CASSFTSGVTGELFF
>-|TRBV28|TRBJ2-7|TRBD2
CASSLRGGIDEQYF
>-|TRBV28|TRBJ1-5|-
CASSGVDSNQPQHF
>-|TRBV27|TRBJ1-2|-
CASSLRTEGANYGYTF
>-|TRBV5-1|TRBJ1-2|-
CASSPYGQGNYGYTF
>-|TRBV5-6|TRBJ2-1|TRBD1
CASSGQGISYNEQFF
>-|TRBV7-3|TRBJ2-5|TRBD2
CASSPLAGGPETQYF
>once|TRBV5-4|TRBJ1-6|-
CASSFAGPDNSPLHF
>-|TRBV10-3|TRBJ1-2|-
CAISETTEPPNYGYTF
>-|TRBV9|TRBJ1-6|-
CASSVEEGPNSPLHF
>once|TRBV5-1|TRBJ2-1|TRBD1
CASSKLGTGGVVNNEQFF
>-|TRBV6-5|TRBJ1-1|-
CASYRLDTEAFF
>-|TRBV28|TRBJ1-2|-
CASSLFGGAGGYTF
>-|TRBV6-5|TRBJ2-5|-
CASSYSGAETQYF
>-|TRBV7-6|TRBJ2-3|TRBD2
CASSLGQTSGSTDTQYF
>-|TRBV5-1|TRBJ2-7|-
CASKSSPYTGDYEQYF
>-|TRBV13|TRBJ1-2|-
CASSLVGPPGDGYTF
>once|TRBV15|TRBJ2-6|TRBD1
CATSVRTGLAGANVLTF
>-|TRBV19|TRBJ1-3|-
CASSWSAFQDTIYF
>-|TRBV5-4|TRBJ1-1|TRBD1
CASSLGTGVGVTEAFF
>once|TRBV28|TRBJ2-7|-
CASSLPQGIREQYF
>-|TRBV7-3|TRBJ2-2|TRBD2
CASSLRSQRGAGELFF
>-|TRBV11-2|TRBJ2-1|TRBD1
CASSSGGQGAYNEQFF